This T cell receptor (beta chain) was observed in a study of blood T cell repertoires in COVID-19 (dated by TCRdb to the early 2020s). With regard to the full study: Collaborator samples came from the United States, Italy and Spain and covered acute and convalescent phases of COVID-19. Deeply sampled blood TCRbeta repertoires from subjects exposed to, actively infected with, or recovered from COVID-19 were included in the dataset. Samples came from the ongoing ImmuneRACE study (first 160 participants) plus 1,254 subjects from 6 global collaborators. Where available, HLA class I and class II types were taken from metadata supplied by the sample provider and were not determined by assay-based typing. The sample metadata nearly always contained a de-identified subject ID, COVID-19 status, age in years and sex. The material from the prospective study consisted of cDNA or gDNA derived from T cells, B-cell-depleted T cells, or PBMCs. A freely available public database, intended as a resource for researchers studying the immune response to SARS-CoV-2, is where the repertoires were released.

Collaborating institutions collected whole blood in K2EDTA tubes following their own protocols. For TCRbeta analysis, collaborators shipped samples as frozen whole blood, isolated PBMCs, or DNA extracted from either of those sample types. As to this clone: The antigen it recognizes is unknown. Base qualities are not at hand, and no much larger clone is one base apart.

CDR1 and CDR2 were assigned from the germline V gene as SQVTM and ANQGSEA. The CDR3 measures 11 amino acids from cysteine to phenylalanine. Of all the DNA, just the CDR3 is kept, 33 bases in frame from base 1. Cut back by 4 bases and 4 bases, the V and J ends lie 7 bases apart. Study-wide findings and limitations: The amount of clinical and demographic metadata varied by source and participant and was provided uncurated.

The immunoSEQ Assay, a bias-controlled multiplex PCR, was used to amplify TCRbeta CDR3 regions from genomic DNA. Processing in the source paper ran as follows. The number of nucleated cells in each sample was estimated by amplification of reference gene primers within the assay. To quantify the absolute abundance of each unique TCRbeta CDR3 rearrangement, sequence reads were collapsed and filtered. For each sample, productive Simpson clonality was calculated as the square root of Simpson's diversity index across productive rearrangements. TCRdb's version of the immuneACCESS table is confined to in-frame rearrangements and falls short of the full clone set. An unresolved V gene accounts for under half of the shortfall where checked; the remainder is of unknown origin. V, J and clone size are those of that table, while D and trimming were read from the DNA. The sample includes just under 90,000 clones, with 70% to 90% observed a single time. 2.9% of the sample is in the top ten clones.

Sequenced material: peripheral blood. This TCR was sampled from a woman at least 80 years old with acute or convalescent COVID-19. The rearrangement joined TRBV29-1 to TRBJ1-2, with the D gene not clear enough to name. The bases are TGCAGCGTTGCCTACAGCTATGGCTACACCTTC. It is translated as CSVAYSYGYTF.